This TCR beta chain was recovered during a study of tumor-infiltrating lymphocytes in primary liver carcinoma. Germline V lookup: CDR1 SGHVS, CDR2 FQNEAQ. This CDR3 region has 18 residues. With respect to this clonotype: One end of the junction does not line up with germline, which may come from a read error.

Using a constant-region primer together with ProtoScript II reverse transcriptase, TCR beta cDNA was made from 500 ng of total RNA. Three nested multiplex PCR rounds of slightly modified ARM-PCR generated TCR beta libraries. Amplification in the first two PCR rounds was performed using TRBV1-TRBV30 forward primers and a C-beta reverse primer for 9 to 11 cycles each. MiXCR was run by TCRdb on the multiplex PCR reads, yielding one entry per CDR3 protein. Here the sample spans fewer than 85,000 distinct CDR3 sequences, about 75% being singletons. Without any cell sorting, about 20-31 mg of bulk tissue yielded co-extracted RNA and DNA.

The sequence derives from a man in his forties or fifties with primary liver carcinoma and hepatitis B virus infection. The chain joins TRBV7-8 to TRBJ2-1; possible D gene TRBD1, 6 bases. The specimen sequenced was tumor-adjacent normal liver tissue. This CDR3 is CASSPIGGSAVSYNGQFF. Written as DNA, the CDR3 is TGTGCCAGCAGCCCGATTGGGGGCTCAGCGGTCTCCTACAATGGGCAGTTCTTC.